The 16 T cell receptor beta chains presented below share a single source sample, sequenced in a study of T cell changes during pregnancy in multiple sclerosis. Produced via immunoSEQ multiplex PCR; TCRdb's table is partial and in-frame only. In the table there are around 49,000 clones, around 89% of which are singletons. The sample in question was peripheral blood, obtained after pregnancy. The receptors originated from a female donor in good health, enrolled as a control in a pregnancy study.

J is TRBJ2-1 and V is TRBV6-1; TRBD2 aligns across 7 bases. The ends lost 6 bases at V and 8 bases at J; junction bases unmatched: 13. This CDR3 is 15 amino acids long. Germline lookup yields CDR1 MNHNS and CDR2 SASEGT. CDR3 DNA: TGTGCCAGCAGACCGAAACGGCTAGCGGTCGATGAGCAGTTCTTC. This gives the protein CASRPKRLAVDEQFF.

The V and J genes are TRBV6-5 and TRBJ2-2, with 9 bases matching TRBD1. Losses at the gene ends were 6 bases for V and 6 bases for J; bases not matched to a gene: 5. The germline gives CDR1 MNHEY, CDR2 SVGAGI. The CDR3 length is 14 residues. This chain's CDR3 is CASSLDRGAGELFF. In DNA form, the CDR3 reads TGTGCCAGCAGCCTGGACAGGGGCGCCGGGGAGCTGTTTTTT.

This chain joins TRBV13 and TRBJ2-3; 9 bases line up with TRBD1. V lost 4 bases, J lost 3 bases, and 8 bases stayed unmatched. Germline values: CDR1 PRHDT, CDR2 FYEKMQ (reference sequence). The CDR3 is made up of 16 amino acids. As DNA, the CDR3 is TGTGCCAGCAGCTCTATGGGACAGGGAATAACAGATACGCAGTATTTT. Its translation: CASSSMGQGITDTQYF.

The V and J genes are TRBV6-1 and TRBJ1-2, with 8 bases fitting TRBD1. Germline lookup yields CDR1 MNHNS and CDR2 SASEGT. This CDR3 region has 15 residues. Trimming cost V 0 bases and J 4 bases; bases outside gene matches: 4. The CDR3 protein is CASSEADRVAYGYTF. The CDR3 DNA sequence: TGTGCCAGCAGTGAAGCGGACAGGGTGGCCTATGGCTACACCTTC.

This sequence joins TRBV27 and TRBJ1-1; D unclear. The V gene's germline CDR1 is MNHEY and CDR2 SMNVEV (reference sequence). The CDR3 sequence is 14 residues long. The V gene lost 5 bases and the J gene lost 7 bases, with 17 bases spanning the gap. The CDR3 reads CASSTGSQVSEAFF. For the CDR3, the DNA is TGTGCCAGCAGTACCGGGAGCCAGGTCAGTGAAGCTTTCTTT.

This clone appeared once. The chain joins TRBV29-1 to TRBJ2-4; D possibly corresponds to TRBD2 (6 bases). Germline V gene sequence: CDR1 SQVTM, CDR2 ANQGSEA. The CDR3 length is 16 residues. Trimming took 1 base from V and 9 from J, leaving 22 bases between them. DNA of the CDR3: TGCAGCGTTGAAGTCCCCGGACGGGAGCAAAAACGCATTCAGTACTTC. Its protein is CSVEVPGREQKRIQYF.

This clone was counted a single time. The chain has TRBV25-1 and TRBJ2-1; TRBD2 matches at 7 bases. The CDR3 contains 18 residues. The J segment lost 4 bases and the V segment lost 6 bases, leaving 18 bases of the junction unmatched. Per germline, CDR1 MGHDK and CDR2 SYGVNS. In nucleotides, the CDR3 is TGTGCCAGCAGCCTCATGGGTCGGGAGGACGGAGTATACAATGAGCAGTTCTTC. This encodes CASSLMGREDGVYNEQFF.

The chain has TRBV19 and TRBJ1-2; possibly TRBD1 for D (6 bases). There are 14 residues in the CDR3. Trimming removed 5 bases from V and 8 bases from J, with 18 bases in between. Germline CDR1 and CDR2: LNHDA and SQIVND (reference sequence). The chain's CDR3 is CASSVSRGTEGYTF. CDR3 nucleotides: TGTGCCAGTAGTGTCAGCAGGGGAACAGAAGGCTACACCTTC.

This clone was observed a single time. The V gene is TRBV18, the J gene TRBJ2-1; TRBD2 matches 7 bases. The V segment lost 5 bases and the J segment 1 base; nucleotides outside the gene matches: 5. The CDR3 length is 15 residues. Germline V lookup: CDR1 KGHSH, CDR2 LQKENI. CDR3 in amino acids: CASSILAGSYNEQFF. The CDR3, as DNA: TGTGCCAGCTCAATCTTAGCGGGTTCCTACAATGAGCAGTTCTTC.

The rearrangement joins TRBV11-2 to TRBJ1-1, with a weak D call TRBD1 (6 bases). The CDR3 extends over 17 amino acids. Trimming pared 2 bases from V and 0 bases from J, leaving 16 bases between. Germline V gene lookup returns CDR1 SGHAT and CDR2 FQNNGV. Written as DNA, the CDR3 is TGTGCCAGCAGCTTACGGGGGGGCCAAGTGATGAACACTGAAGCTTTCTTT. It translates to CASSLRGGQVMNTEAFF.

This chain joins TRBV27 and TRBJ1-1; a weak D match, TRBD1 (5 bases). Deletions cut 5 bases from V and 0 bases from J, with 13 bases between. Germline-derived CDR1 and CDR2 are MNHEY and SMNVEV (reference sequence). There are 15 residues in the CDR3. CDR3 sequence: CASSQSGLMNTEAFF. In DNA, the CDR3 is TGTGCCAGCAGTCAATCAGGGCTCATGAACACTGAAGCTTTCTTT.

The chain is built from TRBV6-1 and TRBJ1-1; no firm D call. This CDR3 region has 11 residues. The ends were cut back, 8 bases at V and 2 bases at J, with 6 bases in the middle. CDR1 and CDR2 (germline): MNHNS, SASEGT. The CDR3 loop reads CASWANTEAFF. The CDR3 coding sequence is TGTGCCAGCTGGGCAAACACTGAAGCTTTCTTT.

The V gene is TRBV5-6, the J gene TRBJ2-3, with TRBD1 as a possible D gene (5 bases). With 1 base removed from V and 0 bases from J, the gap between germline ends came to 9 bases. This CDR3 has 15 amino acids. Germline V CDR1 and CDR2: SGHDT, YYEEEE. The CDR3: CASSLTGSSTDTQYF. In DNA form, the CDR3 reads TGTGCCAGCAGCTTGACAGGCTCAAGCACAGATACGCAGTATTTT.

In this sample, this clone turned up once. CDR3 coding DNA: TGTGCCAGCAGTGAACTTCCCCTAGCGGGAGACAATGAGCAGTTCTTC. Protein sequence: CASSELPLAGDNEQFF. This rearrangement joins TRBV2 to TRBJ2-1, with TRBD2 matching 10 bases. Trimming cost V 2 bases and J 5 bases; bases outside gene matches: 6. The CDR3 is 16 residues long. CDR1 is SNHLY and CDR2 is FYNNEI in the germline V gene.

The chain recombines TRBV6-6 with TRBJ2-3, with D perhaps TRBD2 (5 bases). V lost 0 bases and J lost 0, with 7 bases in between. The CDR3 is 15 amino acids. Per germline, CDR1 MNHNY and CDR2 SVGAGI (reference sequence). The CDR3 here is CASSYSRGSTDTQYF. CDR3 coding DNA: TGTGCCAGCAGTTACTCTCGGGGAAGCACAGATACGCAGTATTTT.

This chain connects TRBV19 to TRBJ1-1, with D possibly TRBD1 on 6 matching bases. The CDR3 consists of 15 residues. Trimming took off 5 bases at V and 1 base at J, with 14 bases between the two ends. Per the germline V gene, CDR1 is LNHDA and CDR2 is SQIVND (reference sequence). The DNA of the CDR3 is TGTGCCAGTAGTGCCCGGACAGCTCCGAACACTGAAGCTTTCTTT. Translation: CASSARTAPNTEAFF.